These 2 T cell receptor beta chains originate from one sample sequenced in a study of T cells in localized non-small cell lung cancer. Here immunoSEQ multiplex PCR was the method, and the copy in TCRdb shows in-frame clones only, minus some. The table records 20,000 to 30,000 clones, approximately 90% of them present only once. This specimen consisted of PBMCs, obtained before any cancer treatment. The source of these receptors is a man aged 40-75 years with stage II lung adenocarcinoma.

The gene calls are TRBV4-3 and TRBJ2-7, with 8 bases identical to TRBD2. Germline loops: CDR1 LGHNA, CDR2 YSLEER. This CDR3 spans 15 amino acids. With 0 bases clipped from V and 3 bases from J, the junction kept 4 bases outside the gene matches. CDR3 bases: TGCGCCAGCAGCCAAGAAAACAGCGGGGGCTACGAGCAGTACTTC. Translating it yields CASSQENSGGYEQYF.

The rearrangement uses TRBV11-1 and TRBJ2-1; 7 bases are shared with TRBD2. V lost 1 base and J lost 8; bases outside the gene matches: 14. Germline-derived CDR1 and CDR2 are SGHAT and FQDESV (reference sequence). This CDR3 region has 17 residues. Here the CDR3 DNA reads TGTGCCAGCAGCTTAGGGGTCATCCGCGGGAGTTCGGATGAGCAGTTCTTC. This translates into CASSLGVIRGSSDEQFF.